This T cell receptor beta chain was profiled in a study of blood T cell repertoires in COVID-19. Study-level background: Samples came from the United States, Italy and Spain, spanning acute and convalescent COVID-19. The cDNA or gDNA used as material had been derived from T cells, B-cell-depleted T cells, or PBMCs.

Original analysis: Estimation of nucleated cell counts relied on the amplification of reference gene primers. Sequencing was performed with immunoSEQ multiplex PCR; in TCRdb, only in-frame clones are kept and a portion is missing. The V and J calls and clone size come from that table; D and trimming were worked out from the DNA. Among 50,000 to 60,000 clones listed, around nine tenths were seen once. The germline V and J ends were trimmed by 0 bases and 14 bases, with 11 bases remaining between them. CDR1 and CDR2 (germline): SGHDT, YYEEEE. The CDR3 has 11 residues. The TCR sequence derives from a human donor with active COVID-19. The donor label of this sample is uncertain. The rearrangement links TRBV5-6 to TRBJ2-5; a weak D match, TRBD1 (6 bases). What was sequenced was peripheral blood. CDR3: CASSLGGTSYF. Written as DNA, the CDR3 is TGTGCCAGCAGCTTGGGAGGGACAAGCTACTTC.